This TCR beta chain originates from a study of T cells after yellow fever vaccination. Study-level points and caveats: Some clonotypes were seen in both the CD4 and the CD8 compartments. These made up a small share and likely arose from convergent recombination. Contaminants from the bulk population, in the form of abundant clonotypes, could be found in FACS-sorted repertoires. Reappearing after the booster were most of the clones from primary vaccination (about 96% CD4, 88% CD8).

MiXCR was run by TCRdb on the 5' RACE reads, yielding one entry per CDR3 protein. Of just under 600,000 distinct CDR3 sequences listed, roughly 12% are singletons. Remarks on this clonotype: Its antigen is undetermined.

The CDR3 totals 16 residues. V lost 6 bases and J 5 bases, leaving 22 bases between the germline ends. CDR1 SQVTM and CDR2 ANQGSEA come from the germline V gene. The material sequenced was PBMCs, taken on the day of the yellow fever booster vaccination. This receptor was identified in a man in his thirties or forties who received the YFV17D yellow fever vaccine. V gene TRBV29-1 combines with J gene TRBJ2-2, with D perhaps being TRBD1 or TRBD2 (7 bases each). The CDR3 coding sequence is TGCAGCGTCCGACAGGGCCAGGGGGGGTTGACCGGGGAGCTGTTTTTT. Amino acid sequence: CSVRQGQGGLTGELFF.